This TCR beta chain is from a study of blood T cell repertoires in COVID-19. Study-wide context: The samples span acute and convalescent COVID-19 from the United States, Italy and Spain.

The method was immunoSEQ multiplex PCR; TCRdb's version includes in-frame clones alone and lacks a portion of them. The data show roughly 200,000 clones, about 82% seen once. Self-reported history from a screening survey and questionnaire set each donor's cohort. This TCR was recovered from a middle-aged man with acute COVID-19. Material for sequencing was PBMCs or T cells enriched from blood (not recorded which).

The CDR3 DNA sequence: TGTGCCAGCAGCTTAGGGCCCCTTGGCACTGAAGCTTTCTTT. Protein sequence: CASSLGPLGTEAFF. The gene calls are TRBV7-3 and TRBJ1-1; D unresolved. V lost 2 bases to trimming and J lost 4 bases, with 11 bases between them. CDR3 length: 14 residues. The germline V gene encodes CDR1 SGHTA and CDR2 FQGTGA.